This note documents a single T cell receptor (beta chain) sequence. Antigen: not known. This entry belongs to a study of T cell responses to AZD1222 COVID-19 vaccine. The study, taken as a whole, reports: Dominant at 160-218 and 743-854, vaccine-associated CD4 TCRs also spanned spike. It was only after the peak T cell response that any repertoires were sampled. Only five or six AZD1222 recipients tested seropositive at baseline. There were mostly white British donors and more females than males, and clonal diversity was possibly underestimated.

The germline V gene encodes CDR1 LGHDT and CDR2 YNNKEL (reference sequence). Trimming removed 6 bases from V and 1 base from J; junction bases left unmatched: 5. CDR3 length: 17 residues. Sequenced by immunoSEQ multiplex PCR; TCRdb stores in-frame clones only, minus some. The table has about 59,000 clones, 89% seen once. The sample consisted of peripheral blood, taken 28 days after the second AZD1222 dose. The genes are TRBV3-1 (or the pseudogene TRBV3-2) and TRBJ2-6, with 11 bases identical to TRBD1. The TCR sequence derives from an adult who received the AZD1222 COVID-19 vaccine. The CDR3 here is CASRSGQGASGANVLTF. DNA of the CDR3: TGTGCCAGCAGGTCAGGACAGGGGGCGTCTGGGGCCAACGTCCTGACTTTC.